The entry below gives a single T cell receptor beta chain sequence along with its context. The data stem from a study of blood T cell repertoires in COVID-19. Across the whole study: Spain, Italy and the United States supplied samples that represented acute and convalescent COVID-19. From T cells, B-cell-depleted T cells, or PBMCs came the material, which was cDNA or gDNA.

The CDR3 has 17 amino acids. CDR1 is ENHRY and CDR2 is SYGVKD in the germline V gene. Trimming removed 10 bases at V and 10 bases at J, with 29 bases between. Original data processing: For nucleated cells, counts were estimated from reference gene primer amplification. The method was immunoSEQ multiplex PCR; TCRdb's version includes in-frame clones alone and lacks a portion of them. V, J and clone size are those of that table, while D and trimming were read from the DNA. The data show some 320,000 clones, 70% to 90% seen once. The gene calls are TRBV10-3 and TRBJ1-6; D remains ambiguous. Sequenced sample: peripheral blood. The TCR was taken from a human donor in a cohort sampled during active COVID-19. The CDR3 here is CATHPWPPPEVQSPLHF. Here the CDR3 DNA reads TGTGCCACCCACCCATGGCCGCCGCCAGAGGTTCAGTCACCCCTCCACTTT.